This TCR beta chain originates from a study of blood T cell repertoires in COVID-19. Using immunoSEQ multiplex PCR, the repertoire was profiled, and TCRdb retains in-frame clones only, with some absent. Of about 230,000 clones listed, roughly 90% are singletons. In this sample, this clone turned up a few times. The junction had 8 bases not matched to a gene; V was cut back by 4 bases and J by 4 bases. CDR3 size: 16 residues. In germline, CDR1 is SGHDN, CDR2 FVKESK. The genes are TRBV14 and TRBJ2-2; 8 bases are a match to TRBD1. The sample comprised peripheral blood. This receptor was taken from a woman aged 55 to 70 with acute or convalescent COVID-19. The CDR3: CASSRRQGRGTGELFF. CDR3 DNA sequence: TGTGCCAGCAGCCGACGACAGGGGCGCGGCACCGGGGAGCTGTTTTTT.